This T cell receptor beta chain appears in the sequencing data of a study of control samples from healthy donors and cancer patients. Looked up from germline, CDR1 is MDHEN and CDR2 is SYDVKM. The CDR3 is 17 residues long. Notes on this clone: One junction end disagrees with the germline gene, perhaps due to a read error.

Repertoires were generated with immunoSEQ multiplex PCR, while TCRdb's copy carries only in-frame clones and drops some. Seen here are some 150,000 clones, about 90% observed once, and the top ten hold about 7.6%. This sequence was found in a man younger than 35 in good health. The gene calls are TRBV28 and TRBJ1-3, with unresolved D. Sample: blood. CDR3 in amino acids: CASSFSPVVHSGNTIYF. CDR3 sequence (DNA): TGTGCCAGCAGTTTCTCCCCCGTGGTCCACTCTGGAAATACCATATATTTT.